This TCR beta chain was retrieved from a study of blood T cell repertoires in COVID-19 (dated by TCRdb to about 2020). Describing the broader study: Samples from collaborators originated in the United States, Italy and Spain and spanned both the acute and convalescent phases of COVID-19. The repertoires were released in a freely available public database meant as a resource for research on the immune response to SARS-CoV-2. The material from the prospective study consisted of cDNA or gDNA derived from T cells, B-cell-depleted T cells, or PBMCs. A de-identified subject ID, COVID-19 status, age in years and sex were almost always included in the sample metadata. Samples came from the ongoing ImmuneRACE study (first 160 participants) plus 1,254 subjects from 6 global collaborators. Where HLA class I and class II types were available, the types were taken from metadata supplied by the sample provider, not from assay-based typing. Deeply sampled blood TCRbeta repertoires from subjects exposed to, actively infected with, or recovered from COVID-19 were included in the dataset.

TCRbeta CDR3 regions were amplified from genomic DNA using the immunoSEQ Assay, a bias-controlled multiplex PCR. The source study handled its data this way. The number of nucleated cells in each sample was estimated by amplification of reference gene primers within the assay. To quantify the absolute abundance of each unique TCRbeta CDR3 rearrangement, sequence reads were collapsed and filtered. For each sample, productive Simpson clonality was calculated as the square root of Simpson's diversity index across productive rearrangements. TCRdb carries this immuneACCESS record with in-frame sequences only. Its versions omit some clonotypes, under half of them owing to an unresolved V gene in the studies checked, with the rest unexplained. V and J calls and clone size are as listed in that table; D and trimming were resolved from the DNA. The sample table contains approximately 100,000 clones; only one count was recorded for around four fifths of them. The top ten clones comprise more than 10% of the sample.

The germline V gene encodes CDR1 LNHDA and CDR2 SQIVND (reference sequence). Relative to germline, V is missing 7 bases and J is missing 3 bases, with 10 bases of the junction outside any gene match. Counted from cysteine to phenylalanine, this CDR3 has 16 amino acids. Only the CDR3 portion is preserved as DNA: 48 bases, with reading frame beginning at the first base. Study-level results and caveats: Clinical and demographic metadata were provided uncurated, with the amount varying by source and participant.

Each collaborating institution followed its own protocols to collect whole blood in K2EDTA tubes. For TCRbeta analysis, collaborator samples were shipped as frozen whole blood, as isolated PBMCs, or as DNA extracted from either sample type. In regard to this clone: Its binding antigen is unknown. No base-level quality is on record; no much larger clone is a single base apart.

The origin of this receptor is a human donor in a cohort sampled during active COVID-19. Sequencing was performed on peripheral blood. The chain joins TRBV19 to TRBJ2-1; TRBD1 lines up with 9 middle nucleotides. The nucleotides are TGTGCCAGTACCACGCCCGGGACAGGGAACTACAATGAGCAGTTCTTC. Its coded protein is CASTTPGTGNYNEQFF.